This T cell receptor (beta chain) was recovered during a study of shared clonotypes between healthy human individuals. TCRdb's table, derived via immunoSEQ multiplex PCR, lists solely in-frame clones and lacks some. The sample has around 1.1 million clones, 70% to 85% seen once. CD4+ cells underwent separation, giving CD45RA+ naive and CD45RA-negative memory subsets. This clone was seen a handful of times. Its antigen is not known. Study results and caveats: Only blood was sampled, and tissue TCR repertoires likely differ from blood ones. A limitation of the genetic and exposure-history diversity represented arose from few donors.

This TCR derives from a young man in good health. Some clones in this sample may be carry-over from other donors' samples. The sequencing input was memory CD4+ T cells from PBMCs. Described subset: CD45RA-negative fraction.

The CDR3 region has the DNA TGTGCCAGCAGCTTAGATGACACTGAAGCTTTCTTT. This gives the protein CASSLDDTEAFF. This rearrangement joins TRBV11-3 to TRBJ1-1, with D hard to call. V lost 0 bases, J lost 3 bases, and 2 bases lay in between. Germline CDR1 and CDR2: SGHNT and YENEEA. The CDR3 totals 12 residues.